Shown below are 8 T cell receptor beta chains from a single sample sequenced in a study of post-analysis software for immune sequencing data. Study-level findings and limits: TRBV segments more frequent in patients than in controls numbered five and included TRBV5-6, TRBV5-1 and TRBV20-1.

TCR beta cDNA libraries had unique molecular identifiers. TCRdb reprocessed the PCR reads with MiXCR, giving one entry per CDR3 protein. The sample lists more than 450,000 distinct CDR3 sequences; around 40% were seen once. The antigens of these receptors remain unknown. The sample consisted of blood. Receptor source: a girl aged 5 to 17 with multiple sclerosis.

The rearrangement uses TRBV20-1 and TRBJ2-1; 9 bases are a match to TRBD2. V was pared by 6 bases and J by 9 bases, with 12 bases of the junction left unmatched. This CDR3 region has 14 residues. Germline lookup yields CDR1 DFQATT and CDR2 SNEGSKA (reference sequence). CDR3 amino acids: CSAVSGTSSGEQFF. CDR3 sequence (DNA): TGCAGTGCGGTCTCCGGGACTAGCAGCGGTGAGCAGTTCTTC.

This clonotype was observed once. The chain links TRBV2 to TRBJ2-1; D call uncertain. Germline V lookup: CDR1 SNHLY, CDR2 FYNNEI. Between the trimmed V and J ends, which lost 6 bases and 6 bases, there was a span of 12 bases. CDR3 length: 13 residues. CDR3 region: CASSADSGNEQFF. The CDR3 coding sequence is TGTGCCAGCAGCGCCGATAGTGGCAATGAGCAGTTCTTC.

V usage is TRBV13 and J usage is TRBJ1-2; TRBD1 might be the D (5 bases). Germline V gene sequence: CDR1 PRHDT, CDR2 FYEKMQ (reference sequence). CDR3 size: 13 residues. V shed 6 bases and J shed 8 bases, with 16 bases lying between them. CDR3 sequence reads: CASSRDGGLGYTF. CDR3 DNA sequence: TGTGCCAGCAGTCGGGACGGCGGACTAGGCTACACCTTC.

The rearrangement links TRBV20-1 to TRBJ2-7, with 10 bases matching TRBD1. V was pared by 5 bases and J by 2 bases, with 3 bases of the junction left unmatched. Germline V gene lookup returns CDR1 DFQATT and CDR2 SNEGSKA (reference sequence). This CDR3 region has 13 residues. Here the CDR3 reads CSAVGTGAYEQYF. CDR3 coding DNA: TGCAGTGCTGTCGGGACAGGGGCCTACGAGCAGTACTTC.

The CDR3 protein is CASSDVRDEQYF. Written as DNA, the CDR3 is TGTGCCAGCAGTGATGTGAGAGACGAGCAGTACTTC. V usage is TRBV25-1 and J usage is TRBJ2-7; no clear D. V gave up 3 bases and J gave up 5 bases, with 8 bases separating them. CDR1 and CDR2 (germline): MGHDK, SYGVNS. The CDR3 is made up of 12 amino acids.

The V call is TRBV12-3 or TRBV12-4, the J call TRBJ1-5, with 11 bases matching TRBD1. This CDR3 contains 15 residues. V lost 6 bases, J lost 3 bases, and 4 bases stayed unmatched. The CDR3 here is CASRGTGGPNQPQHF. The DNA of the CDR3 is TGTGCCAGCAGGGGGACAGGGGGGCCCAATCAGCCCCAGCATTTT.

This clonotype showed up just a few times. This sequence joins TRBV4-1 and TRBJ2-1; TRBD1 matches 7 bases. CDR3 length equals 13 residues. With V trimmed by 3 bases and J by 10 bases, 6 bases remained unmatched. Germline CDR1 is MGHRA and CDR2 is YSYEKL. DNA of the CDR3: TGCGCCAGCAGCCAGGTAACAGGGGACGAGCAGTTCTTC. Translating it yields CASSQVTGDEQFF.

This clonotype has only a few counts. The chain combines TRBV12-3 or TRBV12-4 with TRBJ2-1; tentatively, D is TRBD1 (6 bases). V was trimmed by 5 bases and J by 4 bases, leaving 15 bases between them. This CDR3 is 15 amino acids long. CDR3 in DNA: TGTGCCAGCAGTCCAGAAGCGACAGGTTACAATGAGCAGTTCTTC. As protein: CASSPEATGYNEQFF.